The 31 T cell receptor beta chains below were found in one sample sequenced in a study of blood T cell repertoires in COVID-19. Clones were sequenced by immunoSEQ multiplex PCR, and TCRdb holds only the in-frame ones, with some missing. The sample yields 250,000 to 300,000 clones, approximately 86% seen once. Sequences were obtained from peripheral blood. The origin of the receptors is a man younger than 30 with active or convalescent COVID-19.

The chain has TRBV5-4 and TRBJ1-2; D might be TRBD1 (5 bases). Trimming removed 4 bases from V and 7 bases from J, with 23 bases in between. CDR1 is SGHNT, CDR2 YYREEE, per germline (reference sequence). This CDR3 region has 16 residues. The CDR3 DNA sequence: TGTGCCAGCAGCCCTTTCCCAGGGCAGGGAAAGGGTGGCTACACCTTC. This translates into CASSPFPGQGKGGYTF.

V is TRBV9 and J is TRBJ2-3; no firm D call. With 4 bases removed from V and 2 bases from J, the gap between germline ends came to 14 bases. The CDR3 spans 15 residues. CDR1 and CDR2 (germline): SGDLS, YYNGEE. CDR3: CASSPEASYTDTQYF. In DNA form, the CDR3 reads TGTGCCAGCAGCCCAGAGGCCTCGTACACAGATACGCAGTATTTT.

The chain links TRBV30 to TRBJ2-7; 9 bases are shared with TRBD1. The CDR3 runs to 13 residues. From germline, CDR1 is GTSNPN and CDR2 SVGIG (reference sequence). J gave up 5 bases and V 7 bases, and 9 bases lay outside the gene matches. In DNA form, the CDR3 reads TGTGCCTTGACTGGGACAGGGCAGGACGAGCAGTACTTC. It specifies CALTGTGQDEQYF.

The chain combines TRBV7-9 with TRBJ2-5; a weak D match, TRBD1 (5 bases). Per the germline V gene, CDR1 is SEHNR and CDR2 is FQNEAQ (reference sequence). Trimming shortened V by 5 bases and J by 0 bases, and 16 bases separated the two germline ends. The CDR3 runs 16 residues. In nucleotides, the CDR3 is TGTGCCAGCAGCGATATGACAGTGGGGTACCAAGAGACCCAGTACTTC. Protein: CASSDMTVGYQETQYF.

The rearrangement uses TRBV6-5 and TRBJ1-4; D is uncertain. This CDR3 has 14 amino acids. CDR1 and CDR2 from the germline V gene are MNHEY and SVGAGI. Between the trimmed V and J ends, which lost 7 bases and 8 bases, there was a span of 17 bases. CDR3 nucleotide sequence: TGTGCCAGCACCTTGGGCCAGCTCAGCGAAAAACTGTTTTTT. Translated: CASTLGQLSEKLFF.

CDR3 loop: CASSFGQHSYNEQFF. In nucleotides, the CDR3 is TGTGCCAGCAGCTTCGGACAGCACTCCTACAATGAGCAGTTCTTC. The J gene is TRBJ2-1, the V gene TRBV7-9; possible D gene TRBD1, 6 bases. Germline CDR1 reads SEHNR; CDR2 reads FQNEAQ (reference sequence). This CDR3 region has 15 residues. The V end was cut by 3 bases, the J end by 0 bases, with 9 bases between.

This chain connects TRBV25-1 to TRBJ1-6, with TRBD1 matching 7 bases. The J segment lost 7 bases and the V segment lost 5 bases, leaving 8 bases of the junction unmatched. The CDR3 consists of 15 residues. Germline V lookup: CDR1 MGHDK, CDR2 SYGVNS. The CDR3 DNA reads as TGTGCCAGCAGTTACGGGACAGCTCGAAATTCACCCCTCCACTTT. Amino acids: CASSYGTARNSPLHF.

The chain carries TRBV12-3 or TRBV12-4 and TRBJ2-1, with D unresolved. V lost 3 bases to trimming and J lost 4 bases, with 7 bases between them. The CDR3 has 13 amino acids. The CDR3 region has the DNA TGTGCCAGCAGTTTTGGCCCTTACAATGAGCAGTTCTTC. This encodes CASSFGPYNEQFF.

V usage is TRBV6-2 or TRBV6-3 and J usage is TRBJ2-7; tentative D call: TRBD1 (5 bases). The CDR3 loop spans 14 amino acids. Deletions cut 2 bases from V and 1 base from J, with 9 bases between. Germline lookup yields CDR1 MNHEY and CDR2 SVGEGT. Here the CDR3 reads CASSYSRASYEQYF. In nucleotides, the CDR3 is TGTGCCAGCAGTTACAGCAGGGCATCCTACGAGCAGTACTTC.

The chain recombines TRBV30 with TRBJ2-7, with a weak D call TRBD2 (5 bases). This CDR3 region has 13 residues. The ends were cut back, 4 bases at V and 6 bases at J, with 16 bases in the middle. Germline CDR1 reads GTSNPN; CDR2 reads SVGIG (reference sequence). CDR3 amino acids: CAWTGRSLAEQYF. The DNA of the CDR3 is TGTGCCTGGACGGGCAGGTCCCTAGCCGAGCAGTACTTC.

This clone appeared once. The genes are TRBV14 and TRBJ1-2; tentative D call: TRBD1 (6 bases). Trimming cost V 1 base and J 4 bases, with 13 bases left between them. CDR3 length: 15 amino acids. CDR1 and CDR2 from the germline V gene are SGHDN and FVKESK. The CDR3 coding sequence is TGTGCCAGCAGCCAAGTTGCGGGGGCGCCCTATGGCTACACCTTC. Protein sequence: CASSQVAGAPYGYTF.

The chain combines TRBV6-1 with TRBJ2-3; 7 nucleotides match TRBD2. V lost 1 base and J lost 1; bases outside the gene matches: 2. The length of the CDR3 is 15 residues. CDR1 and CDR2 from the germline V gene are MNHNS and SASEGT. CDR3 bases: TGTGCCAGCAGTGAAGTAAGCGGGGGCACAGATACGCAGTATTTT. It translates to CASSEVSGGTDTQYF.

V usage is TRBV9 and J usage is TRBJ2-5; 7 bases align to TRBD1. The CDR3 has 14 amino acids. V shed 4 bases and J 3 bases; nucleotides not matched to a gene: 6. Germline V gene lookup returns CDR1 SGDLS and CDR2 YYNGEE. CDR3 DNA: TGTGCCAGCAGCCCCCGGACAGGCGAAGAGACCCAGTACTTC. It codes for CASSPRTGEETQYF.

The V gene is TRBV29-1, the J gene TRBJ2-4, with TRBD1 matching over 7 bases. V was pared by 4 bases and J by 4 bases, with 4 bases of the junction left unmatched. The CDR3 runs 13 residues. Germline CDR1 is SQVTM and CDR2 is ANQGSEA. In nucleotides, the CDR3 is TGCAGCGTTGTAGGGGGCCATAAAAACATTCAGTACTTC. Residues: CSVVGGHKNIQYF.

The J gene is TRBJ2-3, the V gene TRBV2; 7 bases line up with TRBD2. This CDR3 region has 17 residues. The germline V gene encodes CDR1 SNHLY and CDR2 FYNNEI. J was trimmed by 2 bases and V by 2 bases; bases with no gene match: 10. This CDR3 reads CASSERLRGDFTDTQYF. The CDR3 DNA reads TGTGCCAGCAGTGAAAGGTTACGGGGGGACTTCACAGATACGCAGTATTTT.

The V call is TRBV5-5, the J call TRBJ1-4, with no clear D. Between the trimmed V and J ends, which lost 4 bases and 6 bases, there was a span of 10 bases. The germline V gene has CDR1 SGHKS and CDR2 YYEKEE (reference sequence). The CDR3 is 13 amino acids. The CDR3 nucleotides read TGTGCCAGCAGCCCTCCCGGGGATGAAAAACTGTTTTTT. This translates into CASSPPGDEKLFF. The variable domain in full, completed from reference TRBV5-5 and TRBJ1-4, reads DAGVTQSPTHLIKTRGQQVTLRCSPISGHKSVSWYQQVLGQGPQFIFQYYEKEERGRGNFPDRFSARQFPNYSSELNVNALLLGDSALYLCASSPPGDEKLFFGSGTQLSVL.

The chain links TRBV7-8 to TRBJ2-5, with 9 bases aligning to TRBD2. The CDR3 length is 16 residues. The V gene end was trimmed by 5 bases and the J gene end by 2 bases; junction bases not matched to a gene: 9. The V gene's germline CDR1 is SGHVS and CDR2 FQNEAQ. The DNA of the CDR3 is TGTGCCAGCAGCCTGACCGGGCTAGCGGGACAAGAGACCCAGTACTTC. It yields the protein CASSLTGLAGQETQYF.

V and J are TRBV7-2 and TRBJ2-2; D remains ambiguous. V was clipped by 1 base and J by 7 bases, with 7 bases between them. The CDR3 spans 13 residues. The germline V gene has CDR1 SGHTA and CDR2 FQGNSA. CDR3 sequence (DNA): TGTGCCAGCAGCTTAGTAGTGAGCGGGGAGCTGTTTTTT. This sequence encodes CASSLVVSGELFF.

CDR3 sequence (DNA): TGTGCCAGCAGCTTGGGCCAGGGACTACACCACAATGAGCAGTTCTTC. It yields the protein CASSLGQGLHHNEQFF. This sequence joins TRBV7-3 and TRBJ2-1, with 7 bases aligning to TRBD2. Trimming cost V 3 bases and J 5 bases; bases outside gene matches: 10. Germline V gives CDR1 SGHTA, CDR2 FQGTGA. CDR3 length: 16 amino acids.

The V call is TRBV18, the J call TRBJ1-3; a possible D gene is TRBD1 (5 bases). V was trimmed by 5 bases and J by 0 bases, leaving 5 bases between them. Germline-derived CDR1 and CDR2 are KGHSH and LQKENI. The CDR3 consists of 13 residues. CDR3 sequence: CASSDSSGNTIYF. CDR3 nucleotides: TGTGCCAGCTCAGACAGCTCTGGAAACACCATATATTTT.

The chain uses TRBV3-1 (or the pseudogene TRBV3-2) and TRBJ2-5; 13 bases fit TRBD2. The V segment lost 6 bases and the J segment 5 bases; nucleotides outside the gene matches: 9. CDR1 and CDR2 from the germline V gene are LGHDT and YNNKEL (reference sequence). This CDR3 region has 16 residues. The CDR3 DNA sequence: TGTGCCAGCAGGTTACTAGCGGGAGGGCCGGGGGAGACCCAGTACTTC. Translated, it gives CASRLLAGGPGETQYF.

This clone was seen only once. CDR3 bases: TGTGCCAGCAGCTTCCCTAGCATGAACACTGAAGCTTTCTTT. Protein: CASSFPSMNTEAFF. The chain uses TRBV7-9 and TRBJ1-1; D ambiguous. This CDR3 is 14 amino acids long. CDR1 SEHNR and CDR2 FQNEAQ come from the germline V gene (reference sequence). Trimming pared 3 bases from V and 0 bases from J, leaving 8 bases between.

V usage is TRBV5-6 and J usage is TRBJ2-1; 11 bases are shared with TRBD2. J lost 4 bases, V lost 4 bases, and 13 bases had no gene match. This CDR3 spans 18 amino acids. The V gene's germline CDR1 is SGHDT and CDR2 YYEEEE. CDR3: CASSPTSGMTYRYNEQFF. The CDR3 bases are TGTGCCAGCAGCCCGACTAGCGGGATGACATACAGGTACAATGAGCAGTTCTTC.

The chain employs TRBV19 and TRBJ1-1, with no clear D. The CDR3 runs 14 residues. Germline V CDR1 and CDR2: LNHDA, SQIVND (reference sequence). V was shortened by 0 bases and J by 1 base, with 6 bases between the two germline ends. The CDR3 DNA sequence: TGTGCCAGTAGTATAGAAACAGCGAACACTGAAGCTTTCTTT. Translated, it gives CASSIETANTEAFF.

The chain joins TRBV28 to TRBJ2-5; 8 bases are a match to TRBD2. Germline values: CDR1 MDHEN, CDR2 SYDVKM. The CDR3 spans 15 residues. V shed 5 bases and J 5 bases; nucleotides not matched to a gene: 10. The CDR3 DNA follows: TGTGCCAGCAGTCGAGCGGGGGATAATGCGGAGACCCAGTACTTC. It encodes CASSRAGDNAETQYF. The complete variable domain, with remaining parts taken from reference TRBV28 and TRBJ2-5, reads DVKVTQSSRYLVKRTGEKVFLECVQDMDHENMFWYRQDPGLGLRLIYFSYDVKMKEKGDIPEGYSVSREKKERFSLILESASTNQTSMYLCASSRAGDNAETQYFGPGTRLLVL.

A single count supports this clone. This chain joins TRBV7-9 and TRBJ2-1; D perhaps matches TRBD2 (6 bases). CDR3 length: 13 amino acids. V dropped 4 bases and J dropped 10 bases, with 14 bases sitting between them. CDR1 is SEHNR, CDR2 FQNEAQ, per germline (reference sequence). The CDR3 sequence: CASSYLTGDEQFF. The CDR3 DNA is TGTGCCAGCAGCTACCTAACGGGGGACGAGCAGTTCTTC.

This rearrangement joins TRBV9 to TRBJ1-1, with 7 bases lining up with TRBD1. Germline CDR1 is SGDLS and CDR2 is YYNGEE. The J segment lost 2 bases and the V segment lost 4 bases, leaving 5 bases of the junction unmatched. This CDR3 spans 14 amino acids. CDR3 DNA sequence: TGTGCCAGCAGCTCAGGGGGAGAAAACACTGAAGCTTTCTTT. Residues: CASSSGGENTEAFF.

The chain has TRBV6-5 and TRBJ2-7, with TRBD1 identical over 7 bases. The J segment lost 5 bases and the V segment lost 3 bases, leaving 13 bases of the junction unmatched. The CDR3 sequence is 16 residues long. Germline V gene lookup returns CDR1 MNHEY and CDR2 SVGAGI. The CDR3 DNA follows: TGTGCCAGCAGTTATCTTGTGGGGACAGCCGGGCACGAGCAGTACTTC. It is translated as CASSYLVGTAGHEQYF.

The rearrangement links TRBV28 to TRBJ1-3; TRBD1 matches at 9 bases. V trimming: 0 bases; J trimming: 6 bases; junction bases outside the gene matches: 3. Germline V gene data show CDR1 as MDHEN and CDR2 as SYDVKM. The CDR3 extends over 15 amino acids. The CDR3 coding sequence is TGTGCCAGCAGTTTATGGGGGGACAGGGCAAACACCATATATTTT. Residues: CASSLWGDRANTIYF.

This clone was seen a single time. The chain joins TRBV7-3 to TRBJ2-3; TRBD2 is a possible D gene (6 bases). Germline V gives CDR1 SGHTA, CDR2 FQGTGA. V lost 5 bases, J lost 1 base, and 13 bases lay in between. The CDR3 runs to 15 residues. The CDR3 loop reads CASSRLPGGTDTQYF. The CDR3 DNA reads as TGTGCCAGCAGCCGACTTCCGGGGGGCACAGATACGCAGTATTTT.

The gene calls are TRBV6-5 and TRBJ2-1, with D unresolved. There are 13 residues in the CDR3. Trimming pared 5 bases from V and 4 bases from J, leaving 9 bases between. CDR1 MNHEY and CDR2 SVGAGI come from the germline V gene. The CDR3 reads CASSHPGYNEQFF. Written as DNA, the CDR3 is TGTGCCAGCAGTCATCCCGGTTACAATGAGCAGTTCTTC.